The 18 T cell receptor beta chains below were found in one sample sequenced in a study of T cell changes during pregnancy in multiple sclerosis. Assay used: immunoSEQ multiplex PCR; TCRdb lists only in-frame clones, some missing. Of 75,000 to 80,000 clones listed, approximately 91% are singletons. Sample: peripheral blood, taken before pregnancy. Receptors originate from a female donor with multiple sclerosis, enrolled in a pregnancy study.

This chain joins TRBV10-2 and TRBJ2-7; 9 nucleotides line up with TRBD1. J gave up 3 bases and V 8 bases, and 5 bases lay outside the gene matches. This CDR3 contains 13 residues. Germline CDR1 and CDR2: WSHSY and SAAADI. The CDR3 bases are TGCGCCAGCTCCGGGACAGGGATCTACGAGCAGTACTTC. Residues: CASSGTGIYEQYF.

This chain's CDR3 is CASTPGGWTEAFF. The CDR3 coding sequence is TGTGCCAGCACCCCGGGGGGATGGACTGAAGCTTTCTTT. The chain has TRBV7-9 and TRBJ1-1, with D tentatively TRBD1 (5 bases). The CDR3 runs to 13 residues. Germline V lookup: CDR1 SEHNR, CDR2 FQNEAQ (reference sequence). V was pared by 7 bases and J by 5 bases, with 14 bases between. Variable domain in full (rest from reference TRBV7-9 and TRBJ1-1): DTGVSQNPRHKITKRGQNVTFRCDPISEHNRLYWYRQTLGQGPEFLTYFQNEAQLEKSRLLSDRFSAERPKGSFSTLEIQRTEQGDSAMYLCASTPGGWTEAFFGQGTRLTVV.

This sequence joins TRBV2 and TRBJ2-5, with 7 nucleotides matching TRBD1. The CDR3 is made up of 15 amino acids. The germline V gene encodes CDR1 SNHLY and CDR2 FYNNEI. The V segment lost 2 bases and the J segment 5 bases; nucleotides outside the gene matches: 8. CDR3 sequence reads: CASSESGRGSETQYF. The DNA of the CDR3 is TGTGCCAGCAGTGAAAGCGGCAGGGGGAGCGAGACCCAGTACTTC.

The chain links TRBV4-1 to TRBJ2-2; D is possibly TRBD1 (5 bases). The CDR3 runs to 15 residues. Germline CDR1 and CDR2: MGHRA and YSYEKL. Between the trimmed V and J ends, which lost 1 base and 6 bases, there was a span of 12 bases. The CDR3 DNA sequence: TGCGCCAGCAGCCAAGGGGTAGGGGCGCCCGGGGAGCTGTTTTTT. Residues: CASSQGVGAPGELFF.

The V and J genes are TRBV20-1 and TRBJ2-1; D is unresolved. Germline CDR1 is DFQATT and CDR2 is SNEGSKA (reference sequence). With 3 bases removed from V and 5 bases from J, the gap between germline ends came to 5 bases. The CDR3 is 11 residues long. CDR3 sequence reads: CSASPNNEQFF. The CDR3 nucleotides read TGCAGTGCTAGCCCCAACAATGAGCAGTTCTTC.

This chain links TRBV4-1 with TRBJ2-1; D perhaps matches TRBD1 (5 bases). V gave up 0 bases and J gave up 4 bases, with 7 bases separating them. This CDR3 has 14 residues. Per germline, CDR1 MGHRA and CDR2 YSYEKL. CDR3 amino acids: CASSQEQEYNEQFF. The CDR3, as DNA: TGCGCCAGCAGCCAAGAACAGGAATACAATGAGCAGTTCTTC.

The CDR3 spells CASSPSGGAPDTQYF. In nucleotides, the CDR3 is TGTGCCAGCAGCCCTAGCGGGGGGGCCCCAGATACGCAGTATTTT. The V and J genes are TRBV6-4 and TRBJ2-3; 12 positions match TRBD2. J lost 4 bases, V lost 6 bases, and 5 bases had no gene match. Germline-derived CDR1 and CDR2 are MRHNA and SNTAGT. The CDR3 runs 15 residues.

The chain carries TRBV10-3 and TRBJ2-3, with D maybe TRBD1 (6 bases). Trimming removed 9 bases from V and 1 base from J, with 14 bases in between. The CDR3 spans 14 residues. Germline-derived CDR1 and CDR2 are ENHRY and SYGVKD. The chain's CDR3 is CAIGQHDGTDTQYF. CDR3 nucleotide sequence: TGTGCCATAGGACAGCACGACGGCACAGATACGCAGTATTTT.

The chain carries TRBV20-1 and TRBJ1-3, with D unresolved. This CDR3 contains 10 residues. The germline V and J ends were trimmed by 6 bases and 7 bases, with 7 bases remaining between them. The germline V gene encodes CDR1 DFQATT and CDR2 SNEGSKA (reference sequence). Here the CDR3 reads CSASGNTIYF. DNA of the CDR3: TGCAGTGCCTCGGGGAACACCATATATTTT.

This clone appeared a single time. The CDR3 DNA sequence: TGTGCCAGCAGTCCTCTGACAGGGGGCACCGGGGAGCTGTTTTTT. This sequence encodes CASSPLTGGTGELFF. The chain combines TRBV28 with TRBJ2-2, with TRBD1 matching over 9 bases. The CDR3 loop spans 15 amino acids. The V segment lost 5 bases and the J segment 4 bases; nucleotides outside the gene matches: 5. Germline lookup yields CDR1 MDHEN and CDR2 SYDVKM.

The chain carries TRBV2 and TRBJ2-5; possibly TRBD1 for D (7 bases). Germline V lookup: CDR1 SNHLY, CDR2 FYNNEI. Deletions cut 5 bases from V and 7 bases from J, with 14 bases between. The CDR3 is 13 residues long. DNA for the CDR3: TGTGCCAGCAGTCTCCGACAGGGAGGGACCCAGTACTTC. As protein: CASSLRQGGTQYF.

The chain combines TRBV19 with TRBJ1-4; D gene ambiguous. The CDR3 runs 15 residues. The germline CDR1 and CDR2 sequences are LNHDA and SQIVND (reference sequence). V was clipped by 5 bases and J by 3 bases, with 13 bases between them. CDR3 sequence reads: CASSPGALSNEKLFF. CDR3 nucleotide sequence: TGTGCCAGTAGTCCCGGAGCGTTGTCTAATGAAAAACTGTTTTTT.

V is TRBV14 and J is TRBJ1-3; 9 bases line up with TRBD1. Germline V gives CDR1 SGHDN, CDR2 FVKESK. The J segment lost 0 bases and the V segment lost 4 bases, leaving 7 bases of the junction unmatched. CDR3 length: 17 amino acids. The CDR3 loop reads CASSPLGTGYSGNTIYF. CDR3 in DNA: TGTGCCAGCAGCCCCCTGGGGACAGGGTACTCTGGAAACACCATATATTTT. Supplemented by reference TRBV14 and TRBJ1-3, the full variable domain reads EAGVTQFPSHSVIEKGQTVTLRCDPISGHDNLYWYRRVMGKEIKFLLHFVKESKQDESGMPNNRFLAERTGGTYSTLKVQPAELEDSGVYFCASSPLGTGYSGNTIYFGEGSWLTVV.

The rearrangement uses TRBV28 and TRBJ2-7, with D unclear. This CDR3 spans 14 amino acids. Germline V gene sequence: CDR1 MDHEN, CDR2 SYDVKM. The germline V and J ends were trimmed by 7 bases and 3 bases, with 16 bases remaining between them. CDR3 bases: TGTGCCAGCATCCCCGCCGCGCGAATCTACGAGCAGTACTTC. Encoded protein: CASIPAARIYEQYF.

V gene TRBV7-2 combines with J gene TRBJ1-1; a possible D gene is TRBD1 (5 bases). Germline CDR1 and CDR2: SGHTA and FQGNSA. The CDR3 spans 13 residues. With 5 bases removed from V and 11 bases from J, the gap between germline ends came to 18 bases. CDR3 residues: CASSPLGMGQAFF. DNA for the CDR3: TGTGCCAGCAGCCCTCTAGGGATGGGGCAGGCTTTCTTT.

This rearrangement joins TRBV5-1 to TRBJ2-6, with a weak D call TRBD1 (5 bases). V lost 4 bases to trimming and J lost 0 bases, with 8 bases between them. Germline loops: CDR1 SGHRS, CDR2 YFSETQ. This CDR3 spans 15 amino acids. The CDR3 protein is CASSPTDSGANVLTF. The CDR3 region has the DNA TGCGCCAGCAGCCCGACAGACTCTGGGGCCAACGTCCTGACTTTC.

The V and J genes are TRBV2 and TRBJ1-1; the D is unclear. The germline gives CDR1 SNHLY, CDR2 FYNNEI. This CDR3 region has 13 residues. Trimming took off 8 bases at V and 0 bases at J, with 10 bases between the two ends. DNA for the CDR3: TGTGCCAGCGTACCGGTGGTGAACACTGAAGCTTTCTTT. As protein: CASVPVVNTEAFF.

This chain links TRBV5-6 with TRBJ1-2; 8 bases agree with TRBD1. The CDR3 length is 14 residues. The germline gives CDR1 SGHDT, CDR2 YYEEEE. V lost 4 bases to trimming and J lost 4 bases; unmatched junction nucleotides: 6. CDR3 loop: CASSEGQATYGYTF. The CDR3 DNA follows: TGTGCCAGCAGCGAGGGACAGGCCACCTATGGCTACACCTTC.